This T cell receptor beta chain originates from a study of T cell responses to AZD1222 COVID-19 vaccine. Overall study findings and caveats: Spike-wide vaccine-associated CD4 TCRs dominated at 160-218 and 743-854. Donors in the cohort were predominantly white British and more often female, and clonal diversity was possibly underestimated.

On this clone itself: Its antigen is undetermined.

From germline, CDR1 is SGHVS and CDR2 FQNEAQ. The trim removed 5 bases at V and 2 bases at J, leaving 2 bases unmatched. The CDR3 sequence is 13 residues long. Here immunoSEQ multiplex PCR was the method, and the copy in TCRdb shows in-frame clones only, minus some. Of 120,000 to 150,000 clones detected, roughly 91% appear once; the ten largest clones hold approximately 5.3%. The sequence came from an adult in good health. This chain connects TRBV7-8 to TRBJ2-5; 7 bases align to TRBD1. Source: peripheral blood, taken on day 0 of AZD1222 vaccination. The chain's CDR3 is CASSRDRQETQYF. CDR3 DNA sequence: TGTGCCAGCAGCCGGGACAGACAAGAGACCCAGTACTTC.